This T cell receptor (beta chain) was retrieved from a study of molecular identifiers for immune sequencing clone quantification. Listed TCR primers, together with previously described methods, were used for the bulk TCR libraries. MiXCR, run by TCRdb on the PCR reads, gives a single entry per CDR3 protein. The table includes over 550,000 distinct CDR3 sequences, 25% detected once. The germline V gene has CDR1 MGHRA and CDR2 YSYEKL. V was clipped by 1 base and J by 7 bases, with 10 bases between them. The CDR3 totals 14 residues. This clonotype was found a few times. The V call is TRBV4-1, the J call TRBJ2-2; D remains unclear. The sequence was collected from a human donor in good health. Some libraries in this study had Jurkat cell RNA spiked in. The sequencing sample was made of naive CD8+ T cells from blood, with Jurkat cell RNA spiked in. Indicated subset: FACS-sorted CD8+CD4-CCR7+CD45RA+ naive T cells. The CDR3 here is CASSQVFGIGELFF. The CDR3 DNA sequence: TGCGCCAGCAGCCAAGTCTTTGGGATCGGGGAGCTGTTTTTT.